Below are 17 T cell receptor beta chains sequenced from a single sample in a study of Ad26.COV2.S vaccination and SARS-CoV-2 variants. Treatment denoted: roughly 19 received Ad26.COV2.S at low or high dose, single or two shots; about 5 received placebo; per-sample allocation not given. The samples date from day 63 after the first vaccine or placebo injection. Repertoires were generated with immunoSEQ multiplex PCR, while TCRdb's copy carries only in-frame clones and drops some. The sample holds more than 300,000 clones, about 86% seen once. Sequenced material: peripheral blood, taken in a trial of Ad26.COV2.S vaccine versus placebo. The receptor source for this set is a person aged 18-60 years who received the Ad26.COV2.S COVID-19 vaccine or a placebo.

In DNA, the CDR3 is TGTGCCAGCAGTGCGACGGGACAGGGGGGGGAGCAGTACTTC. Protein: CASSATGQGGEQYF. The V and J genes are TRBV2 and TRBJ2-7; 11 nucleotides align to TRBD1. The CDR3 is 14 amino acids. Germline V gives CDR1 SNHLY, CDR2 FYNNEI. V lost 4 bases, J lost 7 bases, and 6 bases stayed unmatched.

The DNA for the CDR3 is TGTGCCAGCAGACAGAACATCCTCAGCTATGGCTACACCTTC. It yields the protein CASRQNILSYGYTF. The chain has TRBV2 and TRBJ1-2; D not resolved. Trimming stripped 6 bases from V and 4 bases from J, with 15 bases between. Germline V gene data show CDR1 as SNHLY and CDR2 as FYNNEI. The CDR3 has 14 residues.

The chain employs TRBV12-3 or TRBV12-4 and TRBJ1-1, with TRBD1 matching over 7 bases. This CDR3 comprises 11 residues. V lost 3 bases to trimming and J lost 8 bases; unmatched junction nucleotides: 0. The CDR3, as DNA: TGTGCCAGCAGTTTGGACAGGGAAGCTTTCTTT. Protein: CASSLDREAFF.

This clone appeared a single time. V and J are TRBV6-5 and TRBJ1-1; TRBD1 is a possible D gene (5 bases). With 6 bases removed from V and 5 bases from J, the gap between germline ends came to 13 bases. CDR3 length: 13 residues. Germline CDR1 is MNHEY and CDR2 is SVGAGI. The CDR3 nucleotides read TGTGCCAGCAGCCGGGGCGAAACTACTGAAGCTTTCTTT. As protein: CASSRGETTEAFF.

This chain uses TRBV19 with TRBJ1-2; no reliable D call. The CDR3 runs 14 residues. Germline-derived CDR1 and CDR2 are LNHDA and SQIVND (reference sequence). The germline V and J ends were trimmed by 5 bases and 7 bases, with 17 bases remaining between them. CDR3 nucleotide sequence: TGTGCCAGTAGTGAACAGACCCCTACGAGTGGCTACACCTTC. This translates into CASSEQTPTSGYTF.

The chain has TRBV7-2 and TRBJ2-7; the D gene is possibly TRBD2 (5 bases). The germline V gene has CDR1 SGHTA and CDR2 FQGNSA. Trimming shortened V by 5 bases and J by 3 bases, and 11 bases separated the two germline ends. The CDR3 contains 13 residues. For the CDR3, the DNA is TGTGCCAGCAGCCGCCGGGAAGGCTACGAGCAGTACTTC. This codes for CASSRREGYEQYF.

The chain couples TRBV15 to TRBJ2-7, with D unclear. This CDR3 region has 13 residues. V lost 5 bases and J 6 bases, leaving 14 bases between the germline ends. Germline assignment: CDR1 LNHNV and CDR2 YYDKDF (reference sequence). CDR3 coding DNA: TGTGCCACCAGCCCTCCTTGGGGTGGCGAGCAGTACTTC. It translates to CATSPPWGGEQYF.

The chain couples TRBV19 to TRBJ1-5, with D possibly being TRBD1 (5 bases). The CDR3 totals 15 residues. CDR1 is LNHDA and CDR2 is SQIVND in the germline V gene (reference sequence). The germline V and J ends were trimmed by 5 bases and 3 bases, with 14 bases remaining between them. DNA for the CDR3: TGTGCCAGTAGTCAGGGCTTCACCTCCAATCAGCCCCAGCATTTT. Its protein is CASSQGFTSNQPQHF.

This clone has more than one count but fewer than ten. The chain has TRBV5-4 and TRBJ1-2, with a tentative D call TRBD1 (6 bases). The germline V gene has CDR1 SGHNT and CDR2 YYREEE (reference sequence). Trimming left V 0 bases short and J 5 bases short, with 11 bases between. The CDR3 contains 14 residues. CDR3 sequence reads: CASSLEIQGYGYTF. The CDR3 region has the DNA TGTGCCAGCAGCTTGGAGATACAGGGATATGGCTACACCTTC.

This clone was recorded a few times. The chain uses TRBV30 and TRBJ1-2, with D tentatively TRBD1 (5 bases). CDR3 length: 14 amino acids. From germline, CDR1 is GTSNPN and CDR2 SVGIG (reference sequence). V gave up 2 bases and J gave up 4 bases, with 14 bases separating them. CDR3 nucleotide sequence: TGTGCCTGGAGTCAACAGGTTATAGGCTATGGCTACACCTTC. Amino acid sequence: CAWSQQVIGYGYTF. The full variable domain, with the rest looked up from reference TRBV30 and TRBJ1-2, is SQTIHQWPATLVQPVGSPLSLECTVEGTSNPNLYWYRQAAGRGLQLLFYSVGIGQISSEVPQNLSASRPQDRQFILSSKKLLLSDSGFYLCAWSQQVIGYGYTFGSGTRLTVV.

This clone was detected once. The chain combines TRBV9 with TRBJ1-2; D is unresolved. There are 15 residues in the CDR3. V was clipped by 0 bases and J by 1 base, with 10 bases between them. Germline CDR1 is SGDLS and CDR2 is YYNGEE. The CDR3 sequence: CASSVGSGLNYGYTF. CDR3 sequence (DNA): TGTGCCAGCAGCGTAGGATCAGGACTTAACTATGGCTACACCTTC.

About this clone itself: The sample carries other DNA sequences with the same CDR3. DNA of the CDR3: TGCGCCAGCCGGGACAGGGGGAACACTGAAGCTTTCTTT. It specifies CASRDRGNTEAFF. The gene calls are TRBV5-1 and TRBJ1-1, with 10 bases that match TRBD1. The V gene end was trimmed by 7 bases and the J gene end by 1 base; junction bases not matched to a gene: 1. The CDR3 is 13 residues long. The germline V gene encodes CDR1 SGHRS and CDR2 YFSETQ.

The chain uses TRBV6-5 and TRBJ2-2, with D perhaps TRBD1 (5 bases). The ends were cut back, 4 bases at V and 7 bases at J, with 10 bases in the middle. Looked up from germline, CDR1 is MNHEY and CDR2 is SVGAGI. This CDR3 comprises 13 residues. As DNA, the CDR3 is TGTGCCAGCAGTTTCCAGGGTAACGGGGAGCTGTTTTTT. The encoded protein is CASSFQGNGELFF.

The sample holds one count of this clone. V gene TRBV11-2 combines with J gene TRBJ1-1; D may be TRBD1 (5 bases). The CDR3 runs to 12 residues. Per the germline V gene, CDR1 is SGHAT and CDR2 is FQNNGV. Trimming cost V 5 bases and J 9 bases, with 13 bases left between them. CDR3 region: CASSLNQGKAFF. The CDR3 DNA reads as TGTGCCAGCAGCCTGAATCAGGGTAAAGCTTTCTTT.

This clone appeared a single time. The chain recombines TRBV7-2 with TRBJ1-1; the match to TRBD1 covers 8 bases. There are 15 residues in the CDR3. With V trimmed by 3 bases and J by 1 base, 4 bases remained unmatched. Germline V gene lookup returns CDR1 SGHTA and CDR2 FQGNSA. CDR3 loop: CASSLQGAPNTEAFF. The CDR3 DNA sequence: TGTGCCAGCAGCTTGCAGGGGGCTCCGAACACTGAAGCTTTCTTT.

This clone has just a few counts. The chain employs TRBV19 and TRBJ1-2, with 9 bases aligning to TRBD1. Germline trimming cut 5 bases from V and 5 bases from J; bases unmatched to any gene: 12. The CDR3 covers 16 residues. Germline loops: CDR1 LNHDA, CDR2 SQIVND (reference sequence). CDR3 in DNA: TGTGCCAGTAGTGGAGGACAGGGGCCAGGGGTTTATGGCTACACCTTC. Encoded protein: CASSGGQGPGVYGYTF. Drawing the rest from reference TRBV19 and TRBJ1-2, the complete variable domain is DGGITQSPKYLFRKEGQNVTLSCEQNLNHDAMYWYRQDPGQGLRLIYYSQIVNDFQKGDIAEGYSVSREKKESFPLTVTSAQKNPTAFYLCASSGGQGPGVYGYTFGSGTRLTVV.

The rearrangement uses TRBV6-6 and TRBJ2-1; 7 positions agree with TRBD1. The germline CDR1 and CDR2 sequences are MNHNY and SVGAGI (reference sequence). The CDR3 contains 16 residues. Unmatched junction bases numbered 5, after V lost 2 bases and J lost 1 base. The CDR3 loop reads CASSYLGQASYNEQFF. In nucleotides, the CDR3 is TGTGCCAGCAGTTACCTCGGACAGGCTTCCTACAATGAGCAGTTCTTC.